Below, 9 T cell receptor beta chains from the same sample are listed, as sequenced in a study of regulatory T cells in long-lasting Graves disease. Indicated time point: persistent/refractory GD, antithyroid drugs over 5 years with positive TRAb. Following extraction of RNA from PBMCs, that RNA was used to make the TCR library. Arm-PCR of CDR3 regions and iRepertoire HTBI primers were the basis on which TCR beta libraries were built. In TCRdb, the multiplex PCR reads were re-called with MiXCR into one record per CDR3 protein. Found here are about 470,000 distinct CDR3 sequences, roughly 21% of them singletons; the top ten hold 6.5% to 9%. Sequences were derived from peripheral blood mononuclear cells (PBMCs), sampled when the disease was refractory, from a patient treated with antithyroid drugs. All receptors come from a female donor with Graves disease.

As to this clonotype: A clone one base away is much larger, so this may be a read error. The chain uses TRBV12-3 or TRBV12-4 and TRBJ2-7; 7 bases agree with TRBD1. The V segment lost 7 bases and the J segment 1 base; nucleotides outside the gene matches: 7. The CDR3 runs to 14 residues. CDR3 amino acids: CASTSDRRSYEQYF. In DNA, the CDR3 is TGTGCCAGCACCTCGGACAGGCGGTCCTACGAGCAGTACTTC.

V usage is TRBV10-3 and J usage is TRBJ2-7; D is possibly TRBD1 or TRBD2 (5 bases each). The CDR3 contains 15 residues. V was shortened by 4 bases and J by 0 bases, with 13 bases between the two germline ends. Germline V CDR1 and CDR2: ENHRY, SYGVKD. The CDR3 loop reads CAISVGPPSSYEQYF. Here the CDR3 DNA reads TGTGCCATCAGTGTGGGACCCCCGAGCTCCTACGAGCAGTACTTC.

In its sample, this clonotype was seen many times. The chain recombines TRBV12-3 or TRBV12-4 with TRBJ2-5; 12 bases agree with TRBD2. The CDR3 has 16 amino acids. V lost 0 bases, J lost 4 bases, and 3 bases stayed unmatched. CDR3 in DNA: TGTGCCAGCAGTTTAGCGCGACTAGCGGGAGCAGAGACCCAGTACTTC. This sequence encodes CASSLARLAGAETQYF.

This clonotype was recorded many times. The chain combines TRBV6-1 with TRBJ1-6; no clear D. This CDR3 is built from 12 residues. V shed 4 bases and J shed 8 bases, with 6 bases lying between them. The germline CDR1 and CDR2 sequences are MNHNS and SASEGT. The CDR3 sequence is CASSGADSPLHF. CDR3 nucleotides: TGTGCCAGCAGTGGGGCGGATTCACCCCTCCACTTT.

The chain links TRBV9 to TRBJ1-3; D is unresolved. Germline V gives CDR1 SGDLS, CDR2 YYNGEE. Trimming removed 4 bases from V and 3 bases from J, with 14 bases in between. CDR3 size: 15 residues. In DNA, the CDR3 is TGTGCCAGCAGCCCAAGGAGCCAGGTTGGAAACACCATATATTTT. Its translation is CASSPRSQVGNTIYF.

This clonotype was detected a few times. The chain uses TRBV7-9 and TRBJ2-3; the D is unclear. Germline V gene lookup returns CDR1 SEHNR and CDR2 FQNEAQ (reference sequence). The CDR3 consists of 12 residues. The ends were cut back, 3 bases at V and 7 bases at J, with 8 bases in the middle. CDR3 nucleotide sequence: TGTGCCAGCAGCTTTTCAACAAATACGCAGTATTTT. This translates into CASSFSTNTQYF.

This clonotype has a count of ten or more. This chain uses TRBV12-3 or TRBV12-4 with TRBJ1-2; D is undetermined. The CDR3 spans 13 residues. With 5 bases removed from V and 8 bases from J, the gap between germline ends came to 15 bases. DNA for the CDR3: TGTGCCAGCAGTCTCGGACCCGGTCGGGGCTACACCTTC. Encoded protein: CASSLGPGRGYTF.

This clonotype occurred a few times. The chain couples TRBV19 to TRBJ1-5; D gene unclear. The CDR3 is 13 amino acids. Trimming removed 6 bases at V and 6 bases at J, with 12 bases between. Germline CDR1 is LNHDA and CDR2 is SQIVND (reference sequence). CDR3 bases: TGTGCCAGTAGGGGCGGGGATTTTCAGCCCCAGCATTTT. Protein product: CASRGGDFQPQHF.

This clonotype was picked up many times. V usage is TRBV12-3 or TRBV12-4 and J usage is TRBJ1-6, with D perhaps matching TRBD1 (5 bases). V was clipped by 7 bases and J by 4 bases, with 17 bases between them. The CDR3 consists of 16 residues. The DNA for the CDR3 is TGTGCCAGCACCCCGATGAGGGGAGAGTATAATTCACCCCTCCACTTT. Translation: CASTPMRGEYNSPLHF.